The 17 T cell receptor beta chains reported below all come from one sample, sequenced in a study of T-cell reconstitution after alpha-beta-depleted transplantation in children. Unique molecular identifiers were used to barcode this TCRbeta library. Via MiXCR, TCRdb re-called the PCR reads, giving one row per CDR3 protein. The table shows about 540,000 distinct CDR3 sequences, with around 18% occurring only once. The source material was PBMCs from the stem cell graft donor, sampled from the stem cell graft. All receptors derive from a human donor who donated a stem cell graft to a child with acute lymphoblastic leukemia.

This clonotype was counted between two and nine times. V is TRBV6-5 and J is TRBJ1-5; no clear D gene. The CDR3 consists of 11 residues. The germline gives CDR1 MNHEY, CDR2 SVGAGI. V gave up 3 bases and J gave up 11 bases, with 8 bases separating them. The CDR3 loop reads CASSYSRAQHF. The CDR3 DNA sequence: TGTGCCAGCAGTTATTCGAGGGCCCAGCATTTT.

V and J are TRBV5-1 and TRBJ2-4; the D is unclear. Germline-derived CDR1 and CDR2 are SGHRS and YFSETQ. V was shortened by 0 bases and J by 1 base, with 14 bases between the two germline ends. This CDR3 has 17 residues. This chain's CDR3 is CASSLAPSRAAKNIQYF. CDR3 in DNA: TGCGCCAGCAGCTTGGCTCCCTCTAGGGCGGCCAAAAACATTCAGTACTTC.

This clonotype has only a few counts. The chain is built from TRBV6-1 and TRBJ2-3; 14 positions match TRBD2. Germline assignment: CDR1 MNHNS and CDR2 SASEGT. V trimming: 6 bases; J trimming: 7 bases; junction bases outside the gene matches: 6. This CDR3 is 15 amino acids long. In DNA, the CDR3 is TGTGCCAGCAGCGGACTAGCGGGAGGCATAAATACGCAGTATTTT. It encodes CASSGLAGGINTQYF.

This clonotype turned up a few times. The rearrangement uses TRBV14 and TRBJ2-7, with D uncertain. In germline, CDR1 is SGHDN, CDR2 FVKESK. Trimming took off 0 bases at V and 0 bases at J, with 15 bases between the two ends. CDR3 length equals 17 residues. CDR3 amino acids: CASSQEAPTPNSYEQYF. The CDR3 DNA is TGTGCCAGCAGCCAAGAGGCGCCTACCCCTAACTCCTACGAGCAGTACTTC.

This clonotype was observed a few times. The chain employs TRBV27 and TRBJ2-7; 9 bases agree with TRBD2. CDR1 and CDR2 (germline): MNHEY, SMNVEV (reference sequence). With V trimmed by 3 bases and J by 7 bases, 16 bases remained unmatched. This CDR3 has 17 amino acids. In DNA form, the CDR3 reads TGTGCCAGCAGTTTTTCTAGTCTAGCGGGACCCCCGTTGGAGCAGTACTTC. Translated, it gives CASSFSSLAGPPLEQYF.

The rearrangement joins TRBV29-1 to TRBJ1-4; maybe TRBD1 (5 bases). V was cut by 6 bases and J by 3 bases, with 14 bases left in between. Looked up from germline, CDR1 is SQVTM and CDR2 is ANQGSEA. The CDR3 totals 14 residues. CDR3 amino acids: CSVRDGPSNEKLFF. The CDR3 DNA reads TGCAGCGTCCGGGACGGCCCTTCTAATGAAAAACTGTTTTTT.

The rearrangement links TRBV7-2 to TRBJ1-1; 7 nucleotides match TRBD1. In germline, CDR1 is SGHTA, CDR2 FQGNSA. V was clipped by 5 bases and J by 4 bases; unmatched bases: 7. The CDR3 covers 14 residues. CDR3 sequence: CASSLINRGTEAFF. CDR3 DNA sequence: TGTGCCAGCAGCCTAATTAACAGGGGCACTGAAGCTTTCTTT.

This clonotype was observed a few times. The chain joins TRBV18 to TRBJ2-7, with D hard to call. CDR3 size: 15 residues. The germline gives CDR1 KGHSH, CDR2 LQKENI. V lost 6 bases to trimming and J lost 1 base, with 16 bases between them. This CDR3 reads CASSSSYEDSYEQYF. The DNA for the CDR3 is TGTGCCAGCTCCTCAAGTTACGAAGATTCCTACGAGCAGTACTTC.

This clonotype was observed a handful of times. The chain recombines TRBV13 with TRBJ2-3; TRBD1 matches 9 bases. The CDR3 consists of 16 residues. The junction had 9 bases not matched to a gene; V was cut back by 5 bases and J by 3 bases. Germline V lookup: CDR1 PRHDT, CDR2 FYEKMQ (reference sequence). The CDR3: CASSINRGLATDTQYF. CDR3 nucleotides: TGTGCCAGCAGCATAAACAGGGGGCTGGCAACAGATACGCAGTATTTT.

This clonotype was counted only a few times. V usage is TRBV5-1 and J usage is TRBJ1-2; maybe TRBD1 (6 bases). The V end was cut by 5 bases, the J end by 4 bases, with 15 bases between. The germline CDR1 and CDR2 sequences are SGHRS and YFSETQ. The CDR3 sequence is 14 residues long. CDR3 DNA sequence: TGCGCCAGCAGAGTTGGCAGGGGTGGCTATGGCTACACCTTC. This codes for CASRVGRGGYGYTF.

V and J are TRBV10-1 and TRBJ2-7; D not resolved. Trimming stripped 3 bases from V and 6 bases from J, with 18 bases between. Germline values: CDR1 WNHNN, CDR2 SYGVQD (reference sequence). The CDR3 consists of 15 residues. The CDR3 region is CASSESRATGVEQYF. The CDR3 nucleotides are TGCGCCAGCAGTGAATCGAGAGCTACCGGAGTCGAGCAGTACTTC.

The chain uses TRBV4-1 and TRBJ2-7, with D perhaps TRBD2 (6 bases). There are 15 residues in the CDR3. The V gene lost 2 bases and the J gene lost 9 bases, with 20 bases spanning the gap. Germline assignment: CDR1 MGHRA and CDR2 YSYEKL. Here the CDR3 reads CASSQKRGTAGAQYF. The CDR3 DNA follows: TGCGCCAGCAGCCAAAAACGTGGGACTGCGGGCGCGCAGTACTTC.

The genes are TRBV20-1 and TRBJ1-6; 12 bases are shared with TRBD1. The germline V gene encodes CDR1 DFQATT and CDR2 SNEGSKA (reference sequence). This CDR3 has 15 amino acids. J gave up 9 bases and V 4 bases, and 7 bases lay outside the gene matches. The chain's CDR3 is CSATDPGQGASPLHF. In DNA, the CDR3 is TGCAGTGCTACTGACCCGGGACAGGGGGCTTCACCCCTCCACTTT.

This clonotype showed up just a few times. The rearrangement links TRBV6-1 to TRBJ1-1; D gene uncertain. The V end was cut by 6 bases, the J end by 4 bases, with 18 bases between. The CDR3 spans 15 residues. Germline CDR1 is MNHNS and CDR2 is SASEGT. The CDR3, as DNA: TGTGCCAGCAGAGAGGTGCGTTTATCGGGCACTGAAGCTTTCTTT. This translates into CASREVRLSGTEAFF.

This clonotype showed up just a few times. The CDR3 DNA sequence: TGTGCCAGCAGCCTTATCTCGGGGACAGGTGAAGCTTTCTTT. Its translation: CASSLISGTGEAFF. This chain joins TRBV14 and TRBJ1-1, with 8 nucleotides matching TRBD1. With 4 bases clipped from V and 7 bases from J, the junction kept 8 bases outside the gene matches. The CDR3 runs to 14 residues. Germline-derived CDR1 and CDR2 are SGHDN and FVKESK.

This clonotype was seen more than once but under ten times. This chain connects TRBV19 to TRBJ2-7; TRBD2 aligns across 12 bases. The CDR3 totals 15 residues. Looked up from germline, CDR1 is LNHDA and CDR2 is SQIVND (reference sequence). The V gene end was trimmed by 3 bases and the J gene end by 6 bases; junction bases not matched to a gene: 6. CDR3 sequence (DNA): TGTGCCAGTAGTATGTTCCTGACTAGCGGGAGCGAGCAGTACTTC. Amino acids: CASSMFLTSGSEQYF.

The V gene is TRBV7-3, the J gene TRBJ2-2; weak D call: TRBD2 (5 bases). The CDR3 covers 18 residues. CDR1 is SGHTA, CDR2 FQGTGA, per germline. The V and J ends lost 2 bases and 1 base respectively, with 17 bases between them. The CDR3 here is CASSLGRRRRENTGELFF. CDR3 nucleotide sequence: TGTGCCAGCAGCTTAGGGCGGAGGAGACGCGAGAACACCGGGGAGCTGTTTTTT.